These 21 T cell receptor beta chains were all obtained from the same sample, sequenced in a study of cytomegalovirus exposure and HLA in healthy donors (TCRdb year 2017). Library construction relied on the immunoSEQ multiplex PCR assay. For the multiplex PCR, a mixture combining 60 forward primers for TCR Vbeta segments and 13 reverse primers for TCR Jbeta segments was used. TCRdb holds this immuneACCESS table with in-frame rearrangements only. Some clones are missing; in checked studies, unresolved V genes explain under half, and the rest has no known cause. Present in this sample are 200,000 to 250,000 clones, approximately 80% of which were seen just once. The ten largest account for roughly 0.75% of the sample. The sample taken for sequencing was PBMCs. All receptors derive from a boy aged 2 to 10 in good health and CMV-seronegative.

Only one count was recorded for this clone. This rearrangement joins TRBV2 to TRBJ1-2; a possible D gene is TRBD1 (6 bases). The germline V gene has CDR1 SNHLY and CDR2 FYNNEI. The V end lost 7 bases, the J end lost 4 bases, and 16 bases lay between the germline ends. The CDR3 length is 14 residues. The CDR3 DNA sequence: TGTGCCAGCACCCTAGGGGGGGGCCCCTATGGCTACACCTTC. Protein product: CASTLGGGPYGYTF.

This clone has a single count. This rearrangement joins TRBV19 to TRBJ2-3; 8 bases are a match to TRBD2. This CDR3 contains 14 residues. V lost 8 bases and J lost 4; bases outside the gene matches: 8. In germline, CDR1 is LNHDA, CDR2 SQIVND (reference sequence). In nucleotides, the CDR3 is TGTGCCAGTGGAAGCGGGAGAGGTGCAGATACGCAGTATTTT. Translating it yields CASGSGRGADTQYF.

The V call is TRBV27, the J call TRBJ1-4; 8 nucleotides align to TRBD1. Germline loops: CDR1 MNHEY, CDR2 SMNVEV (reference sequence). After removal of 5 bases from V and 5 bases from J, the junction contained 7 bases not matched to a gene. This CDR3 is built from 15 residues. CDR3 sequence reads: CASSTPRTGNEKLFF. The CDR3 DNA sequence: TGTGCCAGCAGTACACCCCGGACAGGGAATGAAAAACTGTTTTTT.

This clone was observed a few times. The chain is built from TRBV6-6 and TRBJ1-1; no clear D. The CDR3 is made up of 13 amino acids. The germline gives CDR1 MNHNY, CDR2 SVGAGI (reference sequence). V shed 0 bases and J shed 3 bases, with 5 bases lying between them. The DNA of the CDR3 is TGTGCCAGCAGTTACTCGCAGGACACTGAAGCTTTCTTT. Translation gives CASSYSQDTEAFF.

The chain links TRBV10-1 to TRBJ1-1; 8 nucleotides align to TRBD1. The CDR3 length is 13 residues. The junction had 2 bases not matched to a gene; V was cut back by 5 bases and J by 3 bases. Germline lookup yields CDR1 WNHNN and CDR2 SYGVQD (reference sequence). The CDR3 loop is CASSHRGYTEAFF. The CDR3 nucleotides read TGCGCCAGCAGTCACAGGGGGTACACTGAAGCTTTCTTT.

The chain links TRBV30 to TRBJ1-1; D remains ambiguous. Germline CDR1 and CDR2: GTSNPN and SVGIG (reference sequence). Trimming pared 7 bases from V and 6 bases from J, leaving 12 bases between. The CDR3 is made up of 11 amino acids. For the CDR3, the DNA is TGTGCCTTTTTGCAGATCGCTGAAGCTTTCTTT. Translating gives CAFLQIAEAFF. Full variable domain (outside the CDR3, taken from reference TRBV30 and TRBJ1-1): SQTIHQWPATLVQPVGSPLSLECTVEGTSNPNLYWYRQAAGRGLQLLFYSVGIGQISSEVPQNLSASRPQDRQFILSSKKLLLSDSGFYLCAFLQIAEAFFGQGTRLTVV.

The CDR3 is CASSQDWVGGDNEQFF. The CDR3 DNA follows: TGCGCCAGCAGCCAAGATTGGGTCGGCGGGGACAATGAGCAGTTCTTC. The gene calls are TRBV4-1 and TRBJ2-1; the D gene is possibly TRBD2 (6 bases). CDR3 size: 16 residues. Germline loops: CDR1 MGHRA, CDR2 YSYEKL. With 0 bases removed from V and 5 bases from J, the gap between germline ends came to 14 bases.

V gene TRBV11-1 combines with J gene TRBJ2-2; a possible D gene is TRBD1 (5 bases). CDR1 and CDR2 from the germline V gene are SGHAT and FQDESV (reference sequence). Trimming removed 3 bases at V and 6 bases at J, with 11 bases between. The CDR3 is made up of 14 amino acids. CDR3 coding DNA: TGTGCCAGCAGCTTTGGGCTCAGGGCCGGGGAGCTGTTTTTT. It specifies CASSFGLRAGELFF.

The CDR3 here is CASSGLADEQYF. The CDR3 DNA reads TGTGCCAGCAGCGGACTAGCAGACGAGCAGTACTTC. The chain recombines TRBV2 with TRBJ2-7; 8 bases align to TRBD2. From germline, CDR1 is SNHLY and CDR2 FYNNEI. The V gene end was trimmed by 6 bases and the J gene end by 5 bases; junction bases not matched to a gene: 3. CDR3 size: 12 residues.

The V call is TRBV6-5, the J call TRBJ2-5; 8 nucleotides align to TRBD2. In germline, CDR1 is MNHEY, CDR2 SVGAGI. This CDR3 contains 15 residues. V dropped 2 bases and J dropped 4; count of bases not matched to a gene: 6. The CDR3 region is CASSYHDGGAETQYF. The CDR3 DNA follows: TGTGCCAGCAGTTACCACGACGGGGGGGCAGAGACCCAGTACTTC.

The gene calls are TRBV6-5 and TRBJ1-2, with 12 positions matching TRBD1. The CDR3 contains 14 residues. CDR1 is MNHEY and CDR2 is SVGAGI in the germline V gene. Trimming took 5 bases from V and 8 from J; bases not matched to a gene: 6. Written as DNA, the CDR3 is TGTGCCAGCAGTGGGACAGGGGGCGCGGGGGGCTACACCTTC. This sequence encodes CASSGTGGAGGYTF.

This chain links TRBV6-5 with TRBJ1-2, with a possible D match to TRBD1 (5 bases). V was trimmed by 6 bases and J by 6 bases, leaving 14 bases between them. There are 13 residues in the CDR3. Germline values: CDR1 MNHEY, CDR2 SVGAGI. The CDR3 protein is CASSQLTVNGYTF. Here the CDR3 DNA reads TGTGCCAGCAGCCAATTGACAGTTAATGGCTACACCTTC.

The rearrangement joins TRBV6-1 to TRBJ2-1, with D uncertain. Germline V lookup: CDR1 MNHNS, CDR2 SASEGT. V lost 2 bases, J lost 2 bases, and 13 bases lay in between. The CDR3 has 16 amino acids. CDR3 region: CASSETGLRPYNEQFF. Here the CDR3 DNA reads TGTGCCAGCAGTGAAACTGGTCTCCGCCCCTACAATGAGCAGTTCTTC.

The rearrangement uses TRBV6-5 and TRBJ2-7, with D tentatively TRBD2 (6 bases). The germline V gene has CDR1 MNHEY and CDR2 SVGAGI. The V gene lost 8 bases and the J gene lost 0 bases, with 14 bases spanning the gap. The CDR3 loop spans 14 amino acids. Here the CDR3 reads CASEANGGSYEQYF. CDR3 sequence (DNA): TGTGCCAGCGAGGCAAACGGGGGCTCCTACGAGCAGTACTTC.

This clone was picked up one time. CDR3 loop: CASLGQGYNEQFF. The DNA of the CDR3 is TGTGCCAGCTTAGGACAGGGTTACAATGAGCAGTTCTTC. The chain recombines TRBV7-9 with TRBJ2-1; 8 bases map to TRBD1. This CDR3 contains 13 residues. Germline V gives CDR1 SEHNR, CDR2 FQNEAQ (reference sequence). With 8 bases clipped from V and 4 bases from J, the junction kept 4 bases outside the gene matches. Full variable domain (outside the CDR3, taken from reference TRBV7-9 and TRBJ2-1): DTGVSQNPRHKITKRGQNVTFRCDPISEHNRLYWYRQTLGQGPEFLTYFQNEAQLEKSRLLSDRFSAERPKGSFSTLEIQRTEQGDSAMYLCASLGQGYNEQFFGPGTRLTVL.

The chain uses TRBV11-3 and TRBJ2-1; D gene uncertain. From germline, CDR1 is SGHNT and CDR2 YENEEA. This CDR3 is built from 14 residues. The V end was cut by 0 bases, the J end by 7 bases, with 10 bases between. CDR3 amino acids: CASSLDRIGNEQFF. For the CDR3, the DNA is TGTGCCAGCAGCTTAGATCGAATCGGGAATGAGCAGTTCTTC. The whole variable domain, remainder taken from reference TRBV11-3 and TRBJ2-1, is EAGVVQSPRYKIIEKKQPVAFWCNPISGHNTLYWYLQNLGQGPELLIRYENEEAVDDSQLPKDRFSAERLKGVDSTLKIQPAELGDSAVYLCASSLDRIGNEQFFGPGTRLTVL.

This clone was seen a few times. V is TRBV4-1 and J is TRBJ2-7, with D possibly matching TRBD2 (5 bases). CDR3 size: 12 residues. V lost 2 bases, J lost 3 bases, and 5 bases lay in between. Germline values: CDR1 MGHRA, CDR2 YSYEKL. This CDR3 reads CASSQSGYEQYF. CDR3 nucleotide sequence: TGCGCCAGCAGCCAAAGCGGCTACGAGCAGTACTTC.

The V gene is TRBV19, the J gene TRBJ1-5; no firm D call. Germline CDR1 LNHDA, CDR2 SQIVND (reference sequence). The germline V and J ends were trimmed by 5 bases and 0 bases, with 8 bases remaining between them. The CDR3 is 14 amino acids. The CDR3 DNA sequence: TGTGCCAGTAGTCCTACTGATAGCAATCAGCCCCAGCATTTT. Protein: CASSPTDSNQPQHF.

This clone was seen just once. J is TRBJ1-1 and V is TRBV2; unclear D gene. The CDR3 is made up of 13 amino acids. V was pared by 7 bases and J by 3 bases, with 12 bases between. Germline V gives CDR1 SNHLY, CDR2 FYNNEI. The CDR3 DNA sequence: TGTGCCAGCACCGTTTGGAGGGACACTGAAGCTTTCTTT. Translated, it gives CASTVWRDTEAFF. Variable domain in full (rest from reference TRBV2 and TRBJ1-1): EPEVTQTPSHQVTQMGQEVILRCVPISNHLYFYWYRQILGQKVEFLVSFYNNEISEKSEIFDDQFSVERPDGSNFTLKIRSTKLEDSAMYFCASTVWRDTEAFFGQGTRLTVV.

About this clone itself: The junction departs from the called germline gene at one end, perhaps through a read error. This sequence joins TRBV6-5 and TRBJ1-4; the D gene is possibly TRBD1 (5 bases). This CDR3 has 15 amino acids. Germline CDR1 is MNHEY and CDR2 is SVGAGI. The CDR3 reads CASSRTGVTNEKLLF. The CDR3 DNA follows: TGTGCCAGCAGTAGAACGGGGGTGACTAATGAAAAACTGCTTTTT.

A few counts support this clone. V and J are TRBV6-5 and TRBJ2-7; perhaps TRBD1 as D (5 bases). V lost 0 bases and J 3 bases, leaving 9 bases between the germline ends. CDR3 length: 14 residues. Germline V gene lookup returns CDR1 MNHEY and CDR2 SVGAGI. DNA of the CDR3: TGTGCCAGCAGTTACTCCGACAGAAGCTACGAGCAGTACTTC. This sequence encodes CASSYSDRSYEQYF.